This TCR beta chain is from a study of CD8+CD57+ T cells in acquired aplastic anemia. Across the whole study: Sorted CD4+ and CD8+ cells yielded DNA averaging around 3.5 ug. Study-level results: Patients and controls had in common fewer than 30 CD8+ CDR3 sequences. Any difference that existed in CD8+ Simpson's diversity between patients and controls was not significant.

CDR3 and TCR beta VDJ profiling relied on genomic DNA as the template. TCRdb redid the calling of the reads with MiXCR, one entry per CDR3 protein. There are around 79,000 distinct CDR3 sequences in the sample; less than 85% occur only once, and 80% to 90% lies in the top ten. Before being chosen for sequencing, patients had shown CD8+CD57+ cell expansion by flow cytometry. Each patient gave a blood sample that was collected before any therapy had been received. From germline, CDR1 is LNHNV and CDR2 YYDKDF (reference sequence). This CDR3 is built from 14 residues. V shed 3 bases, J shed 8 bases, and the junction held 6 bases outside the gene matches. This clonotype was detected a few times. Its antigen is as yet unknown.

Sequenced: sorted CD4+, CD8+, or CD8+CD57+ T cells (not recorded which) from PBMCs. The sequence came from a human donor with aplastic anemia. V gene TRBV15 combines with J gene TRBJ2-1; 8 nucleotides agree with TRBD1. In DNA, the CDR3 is TGTGCCACCAGCAGGGACAGGGAAACCGATGAGCAGTTCTTC. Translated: CATSRDRETDEQFF.